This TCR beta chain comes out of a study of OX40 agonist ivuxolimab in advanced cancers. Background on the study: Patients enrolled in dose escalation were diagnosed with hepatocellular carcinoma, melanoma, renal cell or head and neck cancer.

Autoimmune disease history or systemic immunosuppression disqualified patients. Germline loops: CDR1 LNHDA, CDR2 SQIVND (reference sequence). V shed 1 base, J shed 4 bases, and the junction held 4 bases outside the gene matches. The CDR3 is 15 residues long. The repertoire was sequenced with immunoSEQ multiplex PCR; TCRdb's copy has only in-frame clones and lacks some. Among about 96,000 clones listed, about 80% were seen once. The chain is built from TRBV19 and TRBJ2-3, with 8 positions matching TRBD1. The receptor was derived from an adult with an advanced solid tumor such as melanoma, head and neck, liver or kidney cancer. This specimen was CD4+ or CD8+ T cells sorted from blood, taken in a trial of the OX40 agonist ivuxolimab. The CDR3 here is CASSIGRTGPDTQYF. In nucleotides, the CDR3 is TGTGCCAGTAGTATAGGGAGGACAGGGCCAGATACGCAGTATTTT.